This T cell receptor (beta chain) is from a study of cytomegalovirus exposure and HLA in healthy donors. Whole-study findings and limits: In a later analysis, TCR beta V- and J-gene trimming showed a link to a missense DCLRE1C variant. Upon later analysis, TCR association rates were observed to vary by HLA locus, being highest for DRB1 and lowest for HLA-C. It was only CMV serostatus that was available as immune exposure information. Later on, analysis showed that most CMV-associated TCR beta chains appeared to be HLA-restricted.

PCR employed 60 Vbeta and 13 Jbeta primers. The repertoire was sequenced with immunoSEQ multiplex PCR; TCRdb's copy has only in-frame clones and lacks some. Here the sample spans under 250,000 clones, about 75% being singletons. The germline V gene has CDR1 SEHNR and CDR2 FQNEAQ (reference sequence). V lost 6 bases, J lost 8 bases, and 19 bases lay in between. The CDR3 length is 14 residues. A word on this clone: Its antigen is as yet unknown.

Sequencing was carried out using PBMCs. The genes are TRBV7-9 and TRBJ1-1, with D perhaps TRBD1 (5 bases). The sequence was collected from a male donor in good health and CMV-seronegative. The DNA of the CDR3 is TGTGCCAGCAGGGGGGGAGTGGGAAAGGCGGAAGCTTTCTTT. Residues: CASRGGVGKAEAFF.